Included here is one TCR beta chain sequence, with context. Its matching antigen is unknown. This sample stems from a study of cytomegalovirus exposure and HLA in healthy donors. Overall study results and limits: An analysis was carried out at a later point. It showed that HLA-associated TCR beta chains were more clonally expanded than equally common non-associated chains.

The PCR made use of 60 Vbeta and 13 Jbeta primers. Sequenced by immunoSEQ multiplex PCR; TCRdb stores in-frame clones only, minus some. The table includes approximately 130,000 clones, roughly three quarters detected once. Though nominally healthy at sampling, donors likely had unrecorded immune exposures. CDR1 is SEHNR, CDR2 FQNEAQ, per germline (reference sequence). The CDR3 totals 17 residues. Trimming shortened V by 4 bases and J by 0 bases, and 16 bases separated the two germline ends. The material sequenced was PBMCs. J is TRBJ2-1 and V is TRBV7-9, with D tentatively TRBD2 (6 bases). The sequence was collected from a woman between 35 and 50 years old in good health and CMV-seronegative. Here the CDR3 DNA reads TGTGCCAGCAGCTCGGATAGGGGAGGCAGCTCCTACAATGAGCAGTTCTTC. This translates into CASSSDRGGSSYNEQFF.